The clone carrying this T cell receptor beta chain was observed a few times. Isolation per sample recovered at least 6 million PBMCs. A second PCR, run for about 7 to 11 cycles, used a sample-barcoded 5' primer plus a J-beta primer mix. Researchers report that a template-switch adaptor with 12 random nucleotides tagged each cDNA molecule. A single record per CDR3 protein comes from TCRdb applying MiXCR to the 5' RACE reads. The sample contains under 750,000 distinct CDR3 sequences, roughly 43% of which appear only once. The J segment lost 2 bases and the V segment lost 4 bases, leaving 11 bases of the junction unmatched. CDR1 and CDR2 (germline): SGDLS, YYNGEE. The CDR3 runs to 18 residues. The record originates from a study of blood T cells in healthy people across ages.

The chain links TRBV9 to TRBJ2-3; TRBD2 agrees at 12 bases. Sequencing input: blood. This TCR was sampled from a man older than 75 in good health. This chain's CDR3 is CASSSGLAGLLATDTQYF. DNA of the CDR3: TGTGCCAGCAGCTCCGGACTAGCGGGGTTGTTGGCCACAGATACGCAGTATTTT.